This T cell receptor beta chain was profiled in a study of early T cells in non-severe SARS-CoV-2 infection. About the research overall: Chains were unpaired, as sequencing was done on bulk RNA from unsorted whole blood.

TCRdb called the 5' RACE reads again in MiXCR, with one record for every CDR3 protein. The sample lists some 40,000 distinct CDR3 sequences; around 6.1% were seen once. This clonotype appeared a few times. CDR3 size: 18 residues. CDR1 is SGHTS, CDR2 YDEGEE, per germline. The junction had 15 bases not matched to a gene; V was cut back by 7 bases and J by 0 bases. This receptor was identified in an adult who was a healthcare worker with PCR-confirmed SARS-CoV-2 infection or an uninfected control (not recorded which). The chain couples TRBV5-8 to TRBJ2-3; 9 positions match TRBD2. The material sequenced was whole blood, taken at baseline. The CDR3 region is CASPNNPGLADSTDTQYF. CDR3 nucleotides: TGTGCCAGCCCTAATAACCCGGGACTAGCAGATAGCACAGATACGCAGTATTTT.